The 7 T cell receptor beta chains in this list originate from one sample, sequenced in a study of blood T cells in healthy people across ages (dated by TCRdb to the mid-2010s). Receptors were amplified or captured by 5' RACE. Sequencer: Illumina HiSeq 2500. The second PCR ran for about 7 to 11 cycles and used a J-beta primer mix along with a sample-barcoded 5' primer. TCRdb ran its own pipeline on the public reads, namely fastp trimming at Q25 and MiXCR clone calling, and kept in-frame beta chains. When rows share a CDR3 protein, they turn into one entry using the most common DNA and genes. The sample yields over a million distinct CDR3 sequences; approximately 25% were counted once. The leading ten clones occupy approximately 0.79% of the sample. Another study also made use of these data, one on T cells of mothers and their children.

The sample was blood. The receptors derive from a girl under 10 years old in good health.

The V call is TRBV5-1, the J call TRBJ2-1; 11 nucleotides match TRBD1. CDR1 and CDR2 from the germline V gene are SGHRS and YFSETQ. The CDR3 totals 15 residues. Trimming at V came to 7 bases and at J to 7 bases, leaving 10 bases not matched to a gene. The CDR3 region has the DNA TGCGCCAGCGAACCAGGGACAGGGGGAGGAAATGAGCAGTTCTTC. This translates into CASEPGTGGGNEQFF. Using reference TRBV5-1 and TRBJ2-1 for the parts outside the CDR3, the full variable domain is KAGVTQTPRYLIKTRGQQVTLSCSPISGHRSVSWYQQTPGQGLQFLFEYFSETQRNKGNFPGRFSGRQFSNSRSEMNVSTLELGDSALYLCASEPGTGGGNEQFFGPGTRLTVL.

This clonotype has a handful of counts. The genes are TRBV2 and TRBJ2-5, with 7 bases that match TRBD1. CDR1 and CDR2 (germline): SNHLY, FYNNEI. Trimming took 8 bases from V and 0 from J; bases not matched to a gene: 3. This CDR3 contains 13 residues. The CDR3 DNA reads TGTGCCAGCGAAGGGACAGACCAAGAGACCCAGTACTTC. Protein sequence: CASEGTDQETQYF.

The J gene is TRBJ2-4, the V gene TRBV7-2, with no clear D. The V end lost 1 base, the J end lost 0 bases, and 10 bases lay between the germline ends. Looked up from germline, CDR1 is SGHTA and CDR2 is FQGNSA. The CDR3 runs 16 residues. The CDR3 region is CASSLGSVGAKNIQYF. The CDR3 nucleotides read TGTGCCAGCAGCTTAGGGTCCGTGGGAGCCAAAAACATTCAGTACTTC. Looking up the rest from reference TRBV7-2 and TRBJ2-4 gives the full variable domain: GAGVSQSPSNKVTEKGKDVELRCDPISGHTALYWYRQSLGQGLEFLIYFQGNSAPDKSGLPSDRFSAERTGGSVSTLTIQRTQQEDSAVYLCASSLGSVGAKNIQYFGAGTRLSVL.

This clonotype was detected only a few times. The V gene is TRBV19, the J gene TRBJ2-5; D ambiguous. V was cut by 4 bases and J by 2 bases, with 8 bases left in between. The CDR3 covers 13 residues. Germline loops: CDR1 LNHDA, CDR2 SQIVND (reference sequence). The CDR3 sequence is CASSTERQETQYF. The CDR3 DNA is TGTGCCAGTAGTACGGAAAGGCAAGAGACCCAGTACTTC.

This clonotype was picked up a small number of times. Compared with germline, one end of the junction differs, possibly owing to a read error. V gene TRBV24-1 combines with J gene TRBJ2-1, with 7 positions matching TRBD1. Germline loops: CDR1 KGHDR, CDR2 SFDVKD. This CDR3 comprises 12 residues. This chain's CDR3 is CATSDFTGEEYF. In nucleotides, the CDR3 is TGTGCCACCAGTGATTTTACAGGGGAAGAGTACTTC.

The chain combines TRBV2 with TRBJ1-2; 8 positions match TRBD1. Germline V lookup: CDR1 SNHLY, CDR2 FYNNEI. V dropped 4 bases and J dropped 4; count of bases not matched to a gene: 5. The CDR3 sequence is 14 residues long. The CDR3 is CASSAGQAFYGYTF. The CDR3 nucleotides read TGTGCCAGCAGTGCGGGACAGGCGTTCTATGGCTACACCTTC.

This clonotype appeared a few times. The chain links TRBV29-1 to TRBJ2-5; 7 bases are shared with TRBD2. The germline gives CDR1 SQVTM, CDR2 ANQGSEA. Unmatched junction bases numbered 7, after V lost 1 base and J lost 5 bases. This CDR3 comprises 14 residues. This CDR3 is CSVEVAGALETQYF. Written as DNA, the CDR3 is TGCAGCGTTGAAGTCGCGGGAGCTCTCGAGACCCAGTACTTC.